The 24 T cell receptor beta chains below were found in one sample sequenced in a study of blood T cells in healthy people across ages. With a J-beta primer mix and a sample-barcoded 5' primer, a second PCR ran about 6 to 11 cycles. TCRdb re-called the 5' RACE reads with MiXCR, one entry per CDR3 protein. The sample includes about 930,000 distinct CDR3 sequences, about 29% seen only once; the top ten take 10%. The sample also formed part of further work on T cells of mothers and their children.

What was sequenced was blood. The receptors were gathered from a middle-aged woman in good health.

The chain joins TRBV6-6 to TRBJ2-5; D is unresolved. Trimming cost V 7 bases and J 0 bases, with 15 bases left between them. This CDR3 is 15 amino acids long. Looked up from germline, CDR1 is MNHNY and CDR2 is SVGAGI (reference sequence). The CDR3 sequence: CASTPSTVNQETQYF. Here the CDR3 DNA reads TGTGCCAGCACCCCCAGCACAGTGAACCAAGAGACCCAGTACTTC.

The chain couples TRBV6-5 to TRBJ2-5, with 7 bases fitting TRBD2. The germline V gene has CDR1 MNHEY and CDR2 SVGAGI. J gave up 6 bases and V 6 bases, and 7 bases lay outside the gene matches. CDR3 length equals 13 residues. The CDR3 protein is CASSPGGRQTQYF. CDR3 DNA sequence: TGTGCCAGCAGCCCCGGGGGGAGGCAGACCCAGTACTTC.

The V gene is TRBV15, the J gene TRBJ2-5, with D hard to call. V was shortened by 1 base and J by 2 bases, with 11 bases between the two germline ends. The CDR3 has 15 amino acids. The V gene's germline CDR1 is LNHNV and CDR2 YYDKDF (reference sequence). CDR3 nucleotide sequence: TGTGCCACCAGCAGAGGAACAGCCGGGCAAGAGACCCAGTACTTC. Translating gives CATSRGTAGQETQYF.

The CDR3: CSARKNTNTEAFF. The CDR3 DNA reads TGCAGTGCTAGAAAAAACACGAACACTGAAGCTTTCTTT. The V and J genes are TRBV20-1 and TRBJ1-1; D unresolved. V lost 2 bases, J lost 1 base, and 8 bases lay in between. The germline CDR1 and CDR2 sequences are DFQATT and SNEGSKA (reference sequence). The CDR3 is 13 residues long.

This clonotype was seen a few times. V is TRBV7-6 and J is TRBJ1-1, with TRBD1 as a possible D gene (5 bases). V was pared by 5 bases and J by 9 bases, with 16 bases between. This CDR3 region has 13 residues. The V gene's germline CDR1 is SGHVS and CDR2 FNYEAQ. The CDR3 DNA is TGTGCCAGCAGCCCCAGAACAGGCAACCAAGCTTTCTTT. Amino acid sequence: CASSPRTGNQAFF.

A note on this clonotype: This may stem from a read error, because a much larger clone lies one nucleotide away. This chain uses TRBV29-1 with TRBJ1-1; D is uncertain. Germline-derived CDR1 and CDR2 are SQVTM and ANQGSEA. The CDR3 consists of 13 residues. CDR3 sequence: CSGAKTLNTETFF. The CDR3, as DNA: TGCAGCGGGGCAAAGACCCTGAACACTGAAACTTTCTTT.

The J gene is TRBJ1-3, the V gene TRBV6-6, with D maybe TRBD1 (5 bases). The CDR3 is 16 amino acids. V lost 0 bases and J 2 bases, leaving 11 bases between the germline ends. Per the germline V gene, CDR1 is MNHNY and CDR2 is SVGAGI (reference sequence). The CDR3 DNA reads TGTGCCAGCAGTTACTCGAATAGGGGAGCTGGAAACACCATATATTTT. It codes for CASSYSNRGAGNTIYF.

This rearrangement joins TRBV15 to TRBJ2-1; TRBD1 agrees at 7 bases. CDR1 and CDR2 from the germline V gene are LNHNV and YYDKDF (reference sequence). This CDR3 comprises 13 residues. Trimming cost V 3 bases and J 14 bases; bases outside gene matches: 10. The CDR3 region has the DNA TGTGCCACCAGCAGTGGAGAAAAGGGGGCTGAGTTCTTC. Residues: CATSSGEKGAEFF.

CDR3 sequence: CSVGGLAAIYNEQFF. For the CDR3, the DNA is TGCAGCGTGGGGGGACTAGCGGCTATCTACAATGAGCAGTTCTTC. J is TRBJ2-1 and V is TRBV29-1, with 11 bases identical to TRBD2. CDR1 is SQVTM, CDR2 ANQGSEA, per germline. J gave up 3 bases and V 6 bases, and 7 bases lay outside the gene matches. CDR3 size: 15 residues.

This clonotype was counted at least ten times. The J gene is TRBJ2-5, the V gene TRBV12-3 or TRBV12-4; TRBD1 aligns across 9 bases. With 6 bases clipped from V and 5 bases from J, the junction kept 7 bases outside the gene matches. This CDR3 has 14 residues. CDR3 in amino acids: CASSPGQGFETQYF. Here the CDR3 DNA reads TGTGCCAGCAGCCCGGGACAGGGTTTTGAGACCCAGTACTTC.

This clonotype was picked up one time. CDR3 coding DNA: TGTGCCAGCTCACCGCTAGCGGGGACAGAGACCCAGTACTTC. It codes for CASSPLAGTETQYF. The chain recombines TRBV18 with TRBJ2-5; 9 bases map to TRBD2. Trimming removed 3 bases from V and 4 bases from J; junction bases left unmatched: 3. The CDR3 has 14 amino acids. CDR1 and CDR2 from the germline V gene are KGHSH and LQKENI.

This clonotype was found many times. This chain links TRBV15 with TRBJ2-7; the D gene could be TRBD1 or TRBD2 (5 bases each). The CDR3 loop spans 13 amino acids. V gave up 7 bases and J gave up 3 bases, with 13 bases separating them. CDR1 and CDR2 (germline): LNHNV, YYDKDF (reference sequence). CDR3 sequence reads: CATTRDGLYEQYF. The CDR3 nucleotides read TGTGCCACCACCCGGGACGGCCTCTACGAGCAGTACTTC. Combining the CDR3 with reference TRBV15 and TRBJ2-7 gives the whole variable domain DAMVIQNPRYQVTQFGKPVTLSCSQTLNHNVMYWYQQKSSQAPKLLFHYYDKDFNNEADTPDNFQSRRPNTSFCFLDIRSPGLGDTAMYLCATTRDGLYEQYFGPGTRLTVT.

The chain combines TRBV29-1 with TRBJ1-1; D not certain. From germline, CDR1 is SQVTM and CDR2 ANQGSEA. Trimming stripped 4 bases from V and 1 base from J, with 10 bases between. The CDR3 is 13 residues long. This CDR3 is CSVVYQENTEAFF. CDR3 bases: TGCAGCGTTGTCTACCAGGAGAACACTGAAGCTTTCTTT.

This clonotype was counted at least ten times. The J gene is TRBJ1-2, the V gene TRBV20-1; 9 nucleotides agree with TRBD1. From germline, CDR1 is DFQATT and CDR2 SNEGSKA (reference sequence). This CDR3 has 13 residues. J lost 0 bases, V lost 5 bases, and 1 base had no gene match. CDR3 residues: CSAGQGTNYGYTF. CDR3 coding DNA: TGCAGTGCTGGACAGGGGACTAACTATGGCTACACCTTC.

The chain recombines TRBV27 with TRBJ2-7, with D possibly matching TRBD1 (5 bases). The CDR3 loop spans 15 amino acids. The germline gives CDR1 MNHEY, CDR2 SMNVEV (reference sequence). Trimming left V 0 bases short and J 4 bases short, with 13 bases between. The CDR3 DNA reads TGTGCCAGCAGTTTATCGGGGCTAGTGCCTTACGAGCAGTACTTC. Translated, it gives CASSLSGLVPYEQYF.

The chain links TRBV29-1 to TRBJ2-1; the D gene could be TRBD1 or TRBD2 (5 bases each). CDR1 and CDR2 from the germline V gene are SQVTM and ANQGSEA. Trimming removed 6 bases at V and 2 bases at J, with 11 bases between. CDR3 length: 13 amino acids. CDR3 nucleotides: TGCAGCGTCCGGGACGGTGCCTACAATGAGCAGTTCTTC. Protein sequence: CSVRDGAYNEQFF.

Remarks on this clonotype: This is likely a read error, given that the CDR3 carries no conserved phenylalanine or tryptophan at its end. The CDR3 coding sequence is TGTGCCAGCTCACCACGGTTAGAGGGGAATGAGCAGTTCGTC. Its translation is CASSPRLEGNEQFV. The rearrangement links TRBV18 to TRBJ2-1, with D tentatively TRBD1 or TRBD2 (5 bases each). The ends were cut back, 1 base at V and 7 bases at J, with 11 bases in the middle. The V gene's germline CDR1 is KGHSH and CDR2 LQKENI. CDR3 size: 14 residues.

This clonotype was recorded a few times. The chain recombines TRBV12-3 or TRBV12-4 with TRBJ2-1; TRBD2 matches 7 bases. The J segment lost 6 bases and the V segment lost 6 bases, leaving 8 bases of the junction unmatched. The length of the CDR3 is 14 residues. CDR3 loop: CASSFREGPNEQFF. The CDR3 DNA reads TGTGCCAGCAGCTTCAGGGAGGGCCCCAATGAGCAGTTCTTC.

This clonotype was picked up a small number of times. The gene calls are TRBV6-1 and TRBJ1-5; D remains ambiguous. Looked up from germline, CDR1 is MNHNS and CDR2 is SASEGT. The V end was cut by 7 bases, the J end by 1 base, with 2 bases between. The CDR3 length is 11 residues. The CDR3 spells CASNSNQPQHF. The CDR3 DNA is TGTGCCAGCAACAGCAATCAGCCCCAGCATTTT.

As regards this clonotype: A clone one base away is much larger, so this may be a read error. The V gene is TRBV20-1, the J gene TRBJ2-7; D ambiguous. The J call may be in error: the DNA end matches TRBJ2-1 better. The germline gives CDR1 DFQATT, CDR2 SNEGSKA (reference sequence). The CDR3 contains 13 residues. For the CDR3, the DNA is TGCAGTGCTTTGTCGGGCAACTCCTACGAGCAGTTCTTC. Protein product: CSALSGNSYEQFF.

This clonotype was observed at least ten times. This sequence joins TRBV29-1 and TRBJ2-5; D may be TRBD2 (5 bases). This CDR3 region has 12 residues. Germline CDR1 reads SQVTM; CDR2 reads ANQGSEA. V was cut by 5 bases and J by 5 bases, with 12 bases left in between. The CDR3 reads CSVTRLGETQYF. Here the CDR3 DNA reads TGCAGCGTTACTAGGCTTGGGGAGACCCAGTACTTC. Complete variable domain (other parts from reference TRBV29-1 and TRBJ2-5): SAVISQKPSRDICQRGTSLTIQCQVDSQVTMMFWYRQQPGQSLTLIATANQGSEATYESGFVIDKFPISRPNLTFSTLTVSNMSPEDSSIYLCSVTRLGETQYFGPGTRLLVL.

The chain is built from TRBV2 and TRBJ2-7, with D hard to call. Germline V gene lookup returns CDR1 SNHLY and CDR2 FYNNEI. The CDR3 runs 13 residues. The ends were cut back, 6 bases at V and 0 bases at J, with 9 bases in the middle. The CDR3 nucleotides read TGTGCCAGCAGGGACCATGGCTCCTACGAGCAGTACTTC. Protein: CASRDHGSYEQYF.

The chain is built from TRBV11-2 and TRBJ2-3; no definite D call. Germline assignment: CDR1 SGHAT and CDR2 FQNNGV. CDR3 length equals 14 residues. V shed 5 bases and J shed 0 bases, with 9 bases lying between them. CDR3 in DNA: TGTGCCAGCAGCAGAATAGGGAGCACAGATACGCAGTATTTT. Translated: CASSRIGSTDTQYF.

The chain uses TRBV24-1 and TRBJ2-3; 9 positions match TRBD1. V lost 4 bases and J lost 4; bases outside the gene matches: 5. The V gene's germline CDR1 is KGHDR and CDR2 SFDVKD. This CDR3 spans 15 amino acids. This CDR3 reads CATSDPDRGPDTQYF. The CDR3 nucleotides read TGTGCCACCAGTGACCCGGACAGGGGCCCAGATACGCAGTATTTT.